Listed here are 23 T cell receptor beta chains from one sample, sequenced in a study of vaccination and CD4 T cells after COVID-19. Antigen specificity for these receptors is unknown. Stated treatment: approximately nine-day PBMC culture with coronavirus spike peptide pools or control peptides (ViraFEST assay). Sequenced with the Oncomine TCR Beta short-read assay was DNA taken from cultured CD4+ T cells. TCRdb recomputed calls from the PCR reads with MiXCR, one row per CDR3 protein. The sample lists fewer than 16,000 distinct CDR3 sequences; approximately 50% were seen once. Sequencing used CD4+ T cells from blood, cultured in vitro. Receptors originate from a human donor who had recovered from COVID-19.

CDR3 region: CASSIQQGRGQPQHF. CDR3 bases: TGTGCCAGTAGTATCCAACAGGGCAGGGGTCAGCCCCAGCATTTT. The J gene is TRBJ1-5, the V gene TRBV19, with D perhaps TRBD1 (6 bases). The ends were cut back, 3 bases at V and 6 bases at J, with 15 bases in the middle. The CDR3 extends over 15 amino acids. Germline values: CDR1 LNHDA, CDR2 SQIVND (reference sequence).

This clonotype turned up a few times. The CDR3 DNA sequence: TGTGCCAGCAGTTTAGGGACAGGGGGGGGAGGTCAGCCCCAGCATTTT. This encodes CASSLGTGGGGQPQHF. The chain carries TRBV27 and TRBJ1-5; TRBD1 matches 11 bases. The CDR3 totals 16 residues. Per the germline V gene, CDR1 is MNHEY and CDR2 is SMNVEV (reference sequence). The J segment lost 6 bases and the V segment lost 2 bases, leaving 6 bases of the junction unmatched.

The chain links TRBV20-1 to TRBJ2-2; weak D call: TRBD2 (6 bases). Trimming took off 8 bases at V and 0 bases at J, with 7 bases between the two ends. CDR1 is DFQATT and CDR2 is SNEGSKA in the germline V gene (reference sequence). The length of the CDR3 is 12 residues. The DNA of the CDR3 is TGCAGTCGGAGGGCGAACACCGGGGAGCTGTTTTTT. It yields the protein CSRRANTGELFF.

This clonotype was detected a few times. Compared with germline, one end of the junction differs, possibly owing to a read error. J is TRBJ1-5 and V is TRBV7-9; D is unresolved. The CDR3 runs to 14 residues. The germline gives CDR1 SEHNR, CDR2 FQNEAQ (reference sequence). The CDR3 nucleotides read TGTGCTAGCAGCTTAGGCGCCAGCAATCAGCCCCAGCATTTT. The encoded protein is CASSLGASNQPQHF.

This chain joins TRBV4-3 and TRBJ2-3; D call uncertain. The CDR3 is 15 residues long. Germline V lookup: CDR1 LGHNA, CDR2 YSLEER. Trimming took off 1 base at V and 2 bases at J, with 10 bases between the two ends. In DNA, the CDR3 is TGCGCCAGCAGCCAAGGGGTCGATCCCACAGATACGCAGTATTTT. The encoded protein is CASSQGVDPTDTQYF.

The CDR3 bases are TGCAGTGCTAGAGAGGACAGGGGCGGGGGAAACATTCAGTACTTC. Encoded protein: CSAREDRGGGNIQYF. The chain couples TRBV20-1 to TRBJ2-4; 9 positions match TRBD1. V was pared by 0 bases and J by 6 bases, with 6 bases of the junction left unmatched. This CDR3 has 15 residues. Per germline, CDR1 DFQATT and CDR2 SNEGSKA (reference sequence).

The V call is TRBV11-1, the J call TRBJ1-1; D is uncertain. The germline gives CDR1 SGHAT, CDR2 FQDESV (reference sequence). The CDR3 is 14 amino acids. V lost 3 bases to trimming and J lost 3 bases, with 11 bases between them. CDR3 protein: CASSFSVADTEAFF. As DNA, the CDR3 is TGTGCCAGCAGCTTTTCAGTTGCGGACACTGAAGCTTTCTTT.

The chain couples TRBV7-3 to TRBJ1-2; weak D call: TRBD1 (5 bases). The germline V gene has CDR1 SGHTA and CDR2 FQGTGA. The CDR3 runs to 12 residues. Trimming took off 5 bases at V and 10 bases at J, with 14 bases between the two ends. The CDR3 region is CASSMPGLSYTF. CDR3 sequence (DNA): TGTGCCAGCAGCATGCCGGGACTATCCTACACCTTC.

V and J are TRBV30 and TRBJ1-2; 10 bases line up with TRBD1. Looked up from germline, CDR1 is GTSNPN and CDR2 is SVGIG (reference sequence). This CDR3 region has 13 residues. Trimming removed 1 base from V and 13 bases from J; junction bases left unmatched: 9. CDR3 sequence (DNA): TGTGCCTGGAGTGCTCGGGACAGGGGATTTCGCACCTTC. This translates into CAWSARDRGFRTF. The full variable domain, with the rest looked up from reference TRBV30 and TRBJ1-2, is SQTIHQWPATLVQPVGSPLSLECTVEGTSNPNLYWYRQAAGRGLQLLFYSVGIGQISSEVPQNLSASRPQDRQFILSSKKLLLSDSGFYLCAWSARDRGFRTFGSGTRLTVV.

The chain uses TRBV20-1 and TRBJ2-3, with 9 bases matching TRBD2. The germline V gene encodes CDR1 DFQATT and CDR2 SNEGSKA (reference sequence). Losses at the gene ends were 7 bases for V and 5 bases for J; bases not matched to a gene: 10. The CDR3 totals 14 residues. The CDR3 region has the DNA TGCAGTGTCCAGACTAGCGGCCAGGGAGATACGCAGTATTTT. It yields the protein CSVQTSGQGDTQYF.

J is TRBJ1-6 and V is TRBV27, with no clear D. Germline V gene data show CDR1 as MNHEY and CDR2 as SMNVEV (reference sequence). The CDR3 loop spans 16 amino acids. Trimming cost V 2 bases and J 8 bases, with 16 bases left between them. DNA of the CDR3: TGTGCCAGCAGTTTAGAGGTGCCGTCCCATTATTCACCCCTCCACTTT. This translates into CASSLEVPSHYSPLHF.

This clonotype showed up just a few times. CDR3 in amino acids: CASSIGGIGNQPQHF. CDR3 nucleotides: TGTGCCAGTAGTATAGGGGGAATCGGCAATCAGCCCCAGCATTTT. This chain links TRBV19 with TRBJ1-5; D not resolved. Per the germline V gene, CDR1 is LNHDA and CDR2 is SQIVND (reference sequence). This CDR3 has 15 residues. The V end was cut by 1 base, the J end by 2 bases, with 9 bases between.

The chain combines TRBV6-5 with TRBJ1-2, with D perhaps TRBD1 (5 bases). Germline V gene lookup returns CDR1 MNHEY and CDR2 SVGAGI. V lost 4 bases to trimming and J lost 7 bases, with 16 bases between them. The CDR3 runs 14 residues. CDR3 region: CASSWSGTEGGYTF. CDR3 bases: TGTGCCAGCAGTTGGTCAGGGACCGAAGGTGGCTACACCTTC.

J is TRBJ2-5 and V is TRBV21-1. TRBV21-1 is listed as a pseudogene. The CDR3 spans 17 residues. The CDR3 DNA sequence: TGTGCCAGCAGCAAACTTCCCAGTTACCCATTTGTGGAGACCCAGTACTTC. Translation: CASSKLPSYPFVETQYF.

The rearrangement uses TRBV7-6 and TRBJ2-7, with D maybe TRBD1 (6 bases). The CDR3 has 16 amino acids. V gave up 4 bases and J gave up 6 bases, with 22 bases separating them. CDR1 is SGHVS and CDR2 is FNYEAQ in the germline V gene. Here the CDR3 reads CASSSIRTDRSGEQYF. In nucleotides, the CDR3 is TGTGCCAGCAGCTCCATTAGGACAGATCGTTCGGGCGAGCAGTACTTC.

The rearrangement uses TRBV27 and TRBJ1-1, with a possible D match to TRBD1 (5 bases). Trimming stripped 6 bases from V and 1 base from J, with 15 bases between. CDR1 is MNHEY, CDR2 SMNVEV, per germline (reference sequence). The CDR3 runs 15 residues. CDR3 amino acids: CASSRAGGWNTEAFF. The CDR3 DNA is TGTGCCAGCAGCCGAGCTGGGGGATGGAACACTGAAGCTTTCTTT.

This clonotype was found a few times. The rearrangement joins TRBV6-1 to TRBJ1-5; the D gene is possibly TRBD1 (6 bases). V gave up 6 bases and J gave up 3 bases, with 12 bases separating them. The CDR3 is 14 amino acids. Looked up from germline, CDR1 is MNHNS and CDR2 is SASEGT. The CDR3 nucleotides read TGTGCCAGCAGCCCTGGGACATTCAATCAGCCCCAGCATTTT. It is translated as CASSPGTFNQPQHF.

This clonotype has a single count. V is TRBV6-1 and J is TRBJ2-2, with D tentatively TRBD2 (5 bases). Germline values: CDR1 MNHNS, CDR2 SASEGT. Trimming removed 8 bases at V and 2 bases at J, with 6 bases between. This CDR3 is 12 amino acids long. The CDR3 is CASEGNTGELFF. CDR3 bases: TGTGCCAGCGAGGGTAACACCGGGGAGCTGTTTTTT.

This clonotype has a handful of counts. One end of the junction varies from germline; a read error may be responsible. The chain has TRBV10-2 and TRBJ2-7; 9 nucleotides agree with TRBD2. The CDR3 is 14 amino acids. Per the germline V gene, CDR1 is WSHSY and CDR2 is SAAADI. CDR3 region: CASTTGTSNREQYF. CDR3 nucleotides: TGTGCCAGCACTACCGGGACTAGCAATCGCGAGCAGTACTTC.

This chain joins TRBV5-1 and TRBJ2-6; D is perhaps TRBD1 (5 bases). The germline gives CDR1 SGHRS, CDR2 YFSETQ. Between the trimmed V and J ends, which lost 0 bases and 2 bases, there was a span of 6 bases. The CDR3 has 15 amino acids. The CDR3 is CASSLADTGANVLTF. CDR3 sequence (DNA): TGCGCCAGCAGCTTGGCGGACACTGGGGCCAACGTCCTGACTTTC.

J is TRBJ1-1 and V is TRBV24-1; 9 positions match TRBD1. CDR1 is KGHDR and CDR2 is SFDVKD in the germline V gene. V was clipped by 4 bases and J by 1 base; unmatched bases: 3. The CDR3 runs 15 residues. This CDR3 reads CATSDPGQGNTEAFF. The CDR3 coding sequence is TGTGCCACCAGTGACCCGGGACAGGGGAACACTGAAGCTTTCTTT.

J is TRBJ2-3 and V is TRBV4-1, with 8 bases that match TRBD2. CDR3 size: 15 residues. J gave up 0 bases and V 5 bases, and 4 bases lay outside the gene matches. Germline CDR1 reads MGHRA; CDR2 reads YSYEKL. In nucleotides, the CDR3 is TGCGCCAGCAGCGACGGGGGGGCTAGCACAGATACGCAGTATTTT. Translation gives CASSDGGASTDTQYF.

The rearrangement links TRBV20-1 to TRBJ2-2, with a tentative D call TRBD2 (6 bases). Germline CDR1 reads DFQATT; CDR2 reads SNEGSKA (reference sequence). The CDR3 runs 14 residues. Trimming left V 5 bases short and J 4 bases short, with 14 bases between. The CDR3 loop reads CSAFGGVGTGELFF. The CDR3 bases are TGCAGTGCTTTCGGGGGAGTAGGCACCGGGGAGCTGTTTTTT.